A selection of T cell receptor beta chains follows, all from one sample in a study of cytomegalovirus exposure and HLA in healthy donors. The repertoire was sequenced with immunoSEQ multiplex PCR; TCRdb's copy has only in-frame clones and lacks some. This sample carries about 200,000 clones, around 86% of them seen once, and the ten largest clones take about 1.6%. Input material: PBMCs. These receptors were taken from a woman between 18 and 29 years old in good health and CMV-seronegative. Each CDR3 is given with its conserved first and last residue. A D gene is named only where the DNA matches it firmly. Some rows mark clone size as missing; the rest say once, few, many or name a class of expanded clone.

d_call j_call v_call clone_size cdr3_aa cdr3_nt
TRBD2 TRBJ2-3 TRBV29-1 . CSVEDRAGGPTDTQYF TGCAGCGTTGAAGATCGAGCGGGAGGGCCCACAGATACGCAGTATTTT
TRBD1 TRBJ2-3 TRBV2 . CASRSQGVSTDTQYF TGTGCCAGCAGGTCACAGGGGGTTAGCACAGATACGCAGTATTTT
. TRBJ1-1 TRBV19 . CASSKGSGPLGGAAFF TGTGCCAGTAGTAAGGGTTCAGGACCTCTCGGGGGTGCGGCTTTCTTT
. TRBJ2-7 TRBV5-4 few CASSLASQGIYEQYF TGTGCCAGCAGCTTGGCCAGTCAGGGGATCTACGAGCAGTACTTC
TRBD1 TRBJ1-1 TRBV27 . CASSGYTGDNTEAFF TGTGCCAGCAGTGGCTACACAGGGGATAACACTGAAGCTTTCTTT
TRBD1 TRBJ2-7 TRBV5-1 . CASSLEAGTGAGEQYF TGCGCCAGCAGCTTGGAAGCCGGGACAGGGGCCGGAGAGCAGTACTTC
TRBD2 TRBJ2-7 TRBV7-2 . CASYSTSGKEQYF TGTGCCAGCTACTCGACTAGCGGGAAAGAGCAGTACTTC
. TRBJ2-7 TRBV7-6 . CASSLALNYEQYF TGTGCCAGCAGCTTAGCGCTAAATTACGAGCAGTACTTC
. TRBJ1-1 TRBV6-6 few CASRGLMNTEAFF TGTGCCAGCAGGGGGCTCATGAACACTGAAGCTTTCTTT
TRBD2 TRBJ2-7 TRBV29-1 . CSVATSGRPMGYEQYF TGCAGCGTAGCGACTAGCGGGAGGCCAATGGGCTACGAGCAGTACTTC
. TRBJ2-2 TRBV7-2 . CASSVNGLITGELFF TGTGCCAGCAGCGTGAATGGACTTATCACCGGGGAGCTGTTTTTT
. TRBJ1-4 TRBV5-1 . CASSFAGTNEKLFF TGCGCCAGCAGCTTCGCAGGGACTAATGAAAAACTGTTTTTT
. TRBJ1-1 TRBV15 . CATSRVRQSYLNTEAFF TGTGCCACCAGCAGGGTAAGACAGTCTTATTTAAACACTGAAGCTTTCTTT
. TRBJ1-2 TRBV9 . CASSSRKQTNYGYTF TGTGCCAGCAGCTCGAGAAAACAGACTAACTATGGCTACACCTTC
. TRBJ2-1 TRBV9 once CASSVVGARSYNEQFF TGTGCCAGCAGCGTAGTAGGGGCTCGGTCCTACAATGAGCAGTTCTTC
TRBD1 TRBJ2-7 TRBV15 . CATRQITRGPEQYF TGTGCCACAAGACAGATCACGAGGGGGCCCGAGCAGTACTTC
. TRBJ1-3 TRBV28 once CASSLVLGGGAGNTIYF TGTGCCAGCAGTTTAGTGCTGGGAGGTGGTGCTGGAAACACCATATATTTT
TRBD1 TRBJ1-5 TRBV2 . CASGGTVGNQPQHF TGTGCCAGTGGGGGGACAGTAGGAAATCAGCCCCAGCATTTT
TRBD2 TRBJ2-3 TRBV5-1 . CASSLASGGAPDTQYF TGCGCCAGCAGCTTGGCCAGCGGGGGGGCCCCGGATACGCAGTATTTT
TRBD1 TRBJ1-1 TRBV7-3 few CASSLTGTENTEAFF TGTGCCAGCAGCTTAACGGGGACAGAGAACACTGAAGCTTTCTTT
TRBD2 TRBJ2-1 TRBV6-4 . CASSDSTSGGGNEQFF TGTGCCAGCAGTGACTCGACTAGCGGGGGGGGAAATGAGCAGTTCTTC
TRBD1 TRBJ1-6 TRBV27 . CASSSTHATGLSSYNSPLHF TGTGCCAGCAGTTCAACCCACGCGACAGGGTTGAGCTCCTATAATTCACCCCTCCACTTT
TRBD2 TRBJ2-1 TRBV7-3 . CASSLDSSGGYNEQFF TGTGCCAGCAGCCTCGATTCTAGCGGGGGCTACAATGAGCAGTTCTTC
TRBD2 TRBJ2-3 TRBV4-1 once CASSLRLAGGLNTDTQYF TGCGCCAGCAGCCTCCGACTAGCGGGGGGGCTTAACACAGATACGCAGTATTTT
. TRBJ2-7 TRBV4-1 . CASSQGSVGVNYEQYF TGCGCCAGCAGCCAAGGGTCAGTAGGAGTAAACTACGAGCAGTACTTC
TRBD1 TRBJ2-1 TRBV30 . CAWRRTGAGSYNEQFF TGTGCCTGGAGAAGGACAGGGGCGGGCTCCTACAATGAGCAGTTCTTC
TRBD1 TRBJ1-1 TRBV7-6 . CASRLTGGGSNTEAFF TGTGCCAGCAGATTAACAGGGGGAGGGTCGAACACTGAAGCTTTCTTT
. TRBJ1-2 TRBV19 many CASSLYYGYTF TGTGCCAGTAGTCTCTACTATGGCTACACCTTC
. TRBJ2-7 TRBV4-1 once CASSPVADLLRVQYF TGCGCCAGCAGCCCCGTAGCGGACCTCCTACGAGTGCAGTACTTC
TRBD1 TRBJ1-2 TRBV5-1 . CASSWDRGQGYTF TGCGCCAGCAGCTGGGACAGGGGGCAAGGCTACACCTTC
TRBD2 TRBJ2-5 TRBV4-2 once CASSRFSGGAEETQYF TGTGCCAGCAGCCGTTTTAGCGGGGGGGCGGAAGAGACCCAGTACTTC
TRBD2 TRBJ2-1 TRBV27 . CASGTPGLAGRTRDNEQFF TGTGCCAGCGGGACCCCGGGACTAGCGGGTAGGACGAGAGACAATGAGCAGTTCTTC
. TRBJ1-1 TRBV5-4 . CASSPPTGYNTEAFF TGTGCCAGCAGCCCGCCGACAGGCTACAACACTGAAGCTTTCTTT
TRBD1 TRBJ2-6 TRBV5-1 once CASRSGGTGIRSSGANVLTF TGCGCCAGCAGGAGTGGGGGGACAGGAATAAGGTCCTCTGGGGCCAACGTCCTGACTTTC
. TRBJ2-7 TRBV7-9 . CASSPIRGANYEQYF TGTGCCAGCAGTCCGATCCGGGGAGCCAACTACGAGCAGTACTTC
. TRBJ1-1 TRBV5-4 . CASSYTGSPQAFF TGTGCCAGCAGCTATACAGGGTCCCCCCAAGCTTTCTTT
TRBD1 TRBJ1-2 TRBV2 . CASRRTGAEGYGYTF TGTGCCAGCAGGCGGACAGGGGCCGAGGGCTATGGCTACACCTTC
. TRBJ1-2 TRBV5-1 . CASGNGRILNYGYTF TGCGCCAGCGGCAACGGGAGGATACTTAACTATGGCTACACCTTC
. TRBJ2-2 TRBV5-4 . CASSLGGGDTGELFF TGTGCCAGCAGCTTGGGGGGCGGGGACACCGGGGAGCTGTTTTTT
. TRBJ2-3 TRBV5-1 few CASSPGHISTDTQYF TGCGCCAGCAGCCCAGGACACATTAGCACAGATACGCAGTATTTT
. TRBJ1-4 TRBV14 . CASSQLRATNEKLFF TGTGCCAGCAGCCAATTACGCGCAACTAATGAAAAACTGTTTTTT
. TRBJ1-4 TRBV9 . CASSATGYSTNEKLFF TGTGCCAGCAGCGCGACAGGTTATTCAACTAATGAAAAACTGTTTTTT
TRBD2 TRBJ2-1 TRBV7-8 . CALGASGSIRNEQFF TGTGCTTTGGGGGCTAGCGGGAGTATTAGGAATGAGCAGTTCTTC
. TRBJ2-6 TRBV4-2 once CASSPYRVTPRGHSGANVLTF TGTGCCAGCAGCCCATACAGGGTTACTCCCCGAGGTCACTCTGGGGCCAACGTCCTGACTTTC
TRBD2 TRBJ2-3 TRBV10-3 once CATTSGSGRGTDTQYF TGTGCCACGACTAGCGGAAGCGGGCGTGGCACAGATACGCAGTATTTT
. TRBJ1-1 TRBV25-1 . CASSLRGVTGTEAFF TGTGCCAGCAGTCTCCGGGGGGTCACGGGCACTGAAGCTTTCTTT
TRBD1 TRBJ2-7 TRBV25-1 . CASSGTGEIYEQYF TGTGCCAGCAGTGGGACAGGGGAGATATACGAGCAGTACTTC
TRBD2 TRBJ2-7 TRBV29-1 . CSVIEREPFYEQYF TGCAGCGTCATTGAGCGGGAGCCGTTTTACGAGCAGTACTTC
TRBD2 TRBJ2-3 TRBV11-3 . CASSLRLAGGTGPDTQYF TGTGCCAGCAGCTTAAGGCTAGCGGGAGGGACCGGTCCAGATACGCAGTATTTT
. TRBJ2-1 TRBV6-6 . CASSYYGQKFNEQFF TGTGCCAGCAGTTACTACGGACAGAAATTCAATGAGCAGTTCTTC
. TRBJ2-7 TRBV5-6 . CASSLPGSDRYEQYF TGTGCCAGCAGCTTGCCAGGATCGGATCGCTACGAGCAGTACTTC
TRBD2 TRBJ2-1 TRBV9 . CASSPSGTSYNEQFF TGTGCCAGCAGCCCCAGCGGGACTAGCTACAATGAGCAGTTCTTC
. TRBJ2-7 TRBV7-9 . CASSLLLGGGYEQYF TGTGCCAGCAGCTTACTCCTGGGGGGAGGCTACGAGCAGTACTTC
. TRBJ2-5 TRBV7-6 . CASSLTGGAETQYF TGTGCCAGCAGCTTAACAGGGGGGGCGGAGACCCAGTACTTC
TRBD2 TRBJ2-3 TRBV6-1 many CASSEASGGATDTQYF TGTGCCAGCAGTGAAGCTAGCGGGGGGGCGACAGATACGCAGTATTTT
TRBD1 TRBJ2-7 TRBV5-1 . CASSSFGQVTPYEQYF TGCGCCAGCAGCTCGTTTGGACAGGTCACTCCCTACGAGCAGTACTTC
TRBD1 TRBJ1-2 TRBV10-3 . CAISDLLPGQGGGYTF TGTGCCATCAGTGACCTACTCCCGGGACAGGGGGGTGGCTACACCTTC
TRBD2 TRBJ2-2 TRBV5-1 . CASSASVTSGYTGELFF TGCGCCAGCAGCGCGAGTGTTACTAGCGGTTACACCGGGGAGCTGTTTTTT
TRBD2 TRBJ2-3 TRBV6-5 . CASSRGLAEIDTQYF TGTGCCAGCAGCCGAGGACTAGCGGAAATTGATACGCAGTATTTT